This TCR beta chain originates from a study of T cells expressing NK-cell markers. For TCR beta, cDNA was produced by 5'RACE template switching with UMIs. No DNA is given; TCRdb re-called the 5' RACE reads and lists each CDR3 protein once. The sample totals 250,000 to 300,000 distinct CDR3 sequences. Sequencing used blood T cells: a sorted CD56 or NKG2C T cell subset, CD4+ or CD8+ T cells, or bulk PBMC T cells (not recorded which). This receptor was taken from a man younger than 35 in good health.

CDR3 sequence: CASSLPGQGANSPLHF. The genes are TRBV7-2 and TRBJ1-6; TCRdb's D call of TRBD1 is untestable without DNA. From germline, CDR1 is SGHTA and CDR2 FQGNSA. CDR3 length: 16 amino acids.